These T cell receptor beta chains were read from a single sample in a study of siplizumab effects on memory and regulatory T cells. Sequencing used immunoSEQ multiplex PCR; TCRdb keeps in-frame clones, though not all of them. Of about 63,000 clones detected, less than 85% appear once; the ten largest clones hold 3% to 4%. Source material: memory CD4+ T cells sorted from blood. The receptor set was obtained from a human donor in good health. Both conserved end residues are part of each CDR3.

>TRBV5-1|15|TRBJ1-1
CASSPDGRVNTEAFF
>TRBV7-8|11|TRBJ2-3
CASSSRDTQYF
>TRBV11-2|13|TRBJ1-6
CASSRDRGSPLHF
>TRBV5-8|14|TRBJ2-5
CASSSLQGRETQYF
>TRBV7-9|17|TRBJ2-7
CASSLKERGRSSYEQYF
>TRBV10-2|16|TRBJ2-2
CASSALAEMNTGELFF
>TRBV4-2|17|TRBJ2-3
CASSQLVAGESTDTQYF
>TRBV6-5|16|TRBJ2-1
CASSYDGLAVYNEQFF
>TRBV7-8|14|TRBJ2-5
CASSLAPRAETQYF
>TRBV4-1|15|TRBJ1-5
CASSQEVSGGQPQHF
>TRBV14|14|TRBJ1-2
CASSRQGWRSGYTF
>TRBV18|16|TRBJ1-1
CASSPRVAGGVTEAFF
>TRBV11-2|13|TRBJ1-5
CASSEGYNQPQHF